The TCR beta chain described here comes from a study of shared clonotypes between healthy human individuals. Study-level points and caveats: Sharing across four donors was highest in naive CD4 (around 5%) and lowest in memory CD8 (0.4%).

As concerns this clone: Antigen: not known.

Germline V gene lookup returns CDR1 SNHLY and CDR2 FYNNEI. Trimming shortened V by 6 bases and J by 9 bases, and 9 bases separated the two germline ends. The CDR3 consists of 11 residues. It was into CD45RA+ naive and CD45RA-negative memory subsets that the CD4+ cells were split. Libraries were prepared by immunoSEQ multiplex PCR; TCRdb keeps only in-frame clonotypes and omits some of them. The sample carries 950,000 to 1,300,000 clones, 75% recorded once. The chain recombines TRBV2 with TRBJ1-5; D not resolved. This clonotype originated in a man aged 18 to 29 in good health. The sequenced material came from memory CD4+ T cells sorted from blood. Subset denoted: CD45RA-negative fraction. This CDR3 reads CASREDSPQHF. The CDR3 DNA reads as TGTGCCAGCAGGGAGGACTCGCCCCAGCATTTT.